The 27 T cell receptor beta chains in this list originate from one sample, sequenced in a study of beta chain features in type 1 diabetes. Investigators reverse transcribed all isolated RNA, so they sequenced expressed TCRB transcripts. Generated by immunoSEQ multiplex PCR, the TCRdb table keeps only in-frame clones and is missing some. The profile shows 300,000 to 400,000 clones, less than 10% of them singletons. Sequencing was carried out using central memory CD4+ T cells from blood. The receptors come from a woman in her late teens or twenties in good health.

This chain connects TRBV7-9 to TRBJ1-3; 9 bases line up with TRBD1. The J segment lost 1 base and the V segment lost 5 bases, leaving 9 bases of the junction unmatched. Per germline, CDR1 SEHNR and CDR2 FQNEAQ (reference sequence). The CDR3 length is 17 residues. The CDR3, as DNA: TGTGCCAGCAGCAAGCGGACAGGGGATTTTTCTGGAAACACCATATATTTT. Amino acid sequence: CASSKRTGDFSGNTIYF. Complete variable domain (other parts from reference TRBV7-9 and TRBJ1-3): DTGVSQNPRHKITKRGQNVTFRCDPISEHNRLYWYRQTLGQGPEFLTYFQNEAQLEKSRLLSDRFSAERPKGSFSTLEIQRTEQGDSAMYLCASSKRTGDFSGNTIYFGEGSWLTVV.

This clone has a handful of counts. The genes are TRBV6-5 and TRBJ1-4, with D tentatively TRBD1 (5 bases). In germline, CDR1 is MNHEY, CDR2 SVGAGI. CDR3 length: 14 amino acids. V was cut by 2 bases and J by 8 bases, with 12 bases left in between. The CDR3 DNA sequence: TGTGCCAGCAGTTACAGAGGACACGGGGAAAAACTGTTTTTT. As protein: CASSYRGHGEKLFF.

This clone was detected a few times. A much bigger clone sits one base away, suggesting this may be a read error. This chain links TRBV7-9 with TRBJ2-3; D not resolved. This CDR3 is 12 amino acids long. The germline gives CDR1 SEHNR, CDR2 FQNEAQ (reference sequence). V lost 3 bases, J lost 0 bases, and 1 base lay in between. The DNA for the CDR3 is TGTGCCAGCAGCTTTAGCACAGATACGCAGTATTTT. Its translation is CASSFSTDTQYF.

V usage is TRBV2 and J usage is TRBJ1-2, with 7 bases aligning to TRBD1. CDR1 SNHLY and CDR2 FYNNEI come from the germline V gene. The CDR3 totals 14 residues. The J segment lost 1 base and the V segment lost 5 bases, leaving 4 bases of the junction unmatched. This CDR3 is CASSPDRINYGYTF. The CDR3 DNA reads TGTGCCAGCAGTCCGGACAGGATTAACTATGGCTACACCTTC.

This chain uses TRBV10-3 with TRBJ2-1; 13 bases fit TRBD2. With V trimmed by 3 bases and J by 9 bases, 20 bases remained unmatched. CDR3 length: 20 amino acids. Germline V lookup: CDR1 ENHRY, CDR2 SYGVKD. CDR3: CAISDDTLATSGRVDGEQFF. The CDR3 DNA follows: TGTGCCATCAGTGACGACACCTTGGCCACTAGCGGGAGGGTCGACGGTGAGCAGTTCTTC.

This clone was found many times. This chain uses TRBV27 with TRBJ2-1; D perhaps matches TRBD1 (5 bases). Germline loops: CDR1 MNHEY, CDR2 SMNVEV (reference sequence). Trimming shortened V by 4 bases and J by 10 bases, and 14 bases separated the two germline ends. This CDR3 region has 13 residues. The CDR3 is CASSSESGYEQFF. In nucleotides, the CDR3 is TGTGCCAGCAGTTCGGAGTCAGGGTACGAGCAGTTCTTC.

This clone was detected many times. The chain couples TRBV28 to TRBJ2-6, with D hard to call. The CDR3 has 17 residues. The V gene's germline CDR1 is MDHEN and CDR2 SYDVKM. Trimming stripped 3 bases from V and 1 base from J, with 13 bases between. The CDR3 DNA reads TGTGCCAGCAGTTTTTCTTATCTCAGGTCTGGGGCCAACGTCCTGACTTTC. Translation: CASSFSYLRSGANVLTF.

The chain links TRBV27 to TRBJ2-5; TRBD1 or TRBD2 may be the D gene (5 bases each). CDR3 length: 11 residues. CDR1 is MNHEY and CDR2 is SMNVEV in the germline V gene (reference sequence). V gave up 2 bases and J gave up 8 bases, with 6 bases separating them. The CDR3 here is CASSLGDTQYF. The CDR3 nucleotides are TGTGCCAGCAGTTTAGGGGACACCCAGTACTTC.

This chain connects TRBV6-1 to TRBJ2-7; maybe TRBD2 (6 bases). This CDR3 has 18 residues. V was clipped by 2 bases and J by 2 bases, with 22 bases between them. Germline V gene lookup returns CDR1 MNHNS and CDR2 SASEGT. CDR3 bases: TGTGCCAGCAGTGAACGCGGGGTCGCGTCGTTAATAGCCTACGAGCAGTACTTC. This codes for CASSERGVASLIAYEQYF.

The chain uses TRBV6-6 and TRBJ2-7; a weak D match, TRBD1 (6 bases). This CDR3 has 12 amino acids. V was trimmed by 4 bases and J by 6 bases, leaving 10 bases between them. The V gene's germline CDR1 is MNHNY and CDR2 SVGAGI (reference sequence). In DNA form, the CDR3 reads TGTGCCAGCAGTTCCCGGGACATCGAGCAGTACTTC. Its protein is CASSSRDIEQYF.

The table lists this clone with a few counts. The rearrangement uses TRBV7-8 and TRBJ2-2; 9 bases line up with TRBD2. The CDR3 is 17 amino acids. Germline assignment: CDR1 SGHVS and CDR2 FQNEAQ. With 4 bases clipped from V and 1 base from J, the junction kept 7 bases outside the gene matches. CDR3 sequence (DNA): TGTGCCAGCAGCTCAGGCCCACTAGCGGGGAACACCGGGGAGCTGTTTTTT. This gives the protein CASSSGPLAGNTGELFF.

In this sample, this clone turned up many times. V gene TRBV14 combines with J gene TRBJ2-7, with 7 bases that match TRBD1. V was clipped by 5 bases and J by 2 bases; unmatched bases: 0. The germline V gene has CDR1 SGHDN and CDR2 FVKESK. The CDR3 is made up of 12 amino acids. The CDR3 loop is CASSRGPYEQYF. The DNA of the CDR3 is TGTGCCAGCAGCAGGGGGCCCTACGAGCAGTACTTC.

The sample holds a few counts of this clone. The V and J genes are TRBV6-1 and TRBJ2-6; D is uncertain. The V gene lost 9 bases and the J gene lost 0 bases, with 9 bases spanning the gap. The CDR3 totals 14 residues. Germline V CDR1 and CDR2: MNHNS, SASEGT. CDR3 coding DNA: TGTGCCAGTGAACACATCTCTGGGGCCAACGTCCTGACTTTC. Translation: CASEHISGANVLTF.

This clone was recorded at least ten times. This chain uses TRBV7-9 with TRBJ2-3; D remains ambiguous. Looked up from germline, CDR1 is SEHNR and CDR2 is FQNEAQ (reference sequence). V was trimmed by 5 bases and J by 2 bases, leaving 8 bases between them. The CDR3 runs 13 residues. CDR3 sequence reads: CASSTEITDTQYF. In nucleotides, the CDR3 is TGTGCCAGCAGCACCGAAATCACAGATACGCAGTATTTT.

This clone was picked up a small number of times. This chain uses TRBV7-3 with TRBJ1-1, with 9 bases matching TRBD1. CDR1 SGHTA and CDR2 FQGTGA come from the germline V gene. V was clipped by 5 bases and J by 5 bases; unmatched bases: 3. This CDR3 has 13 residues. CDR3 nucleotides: TGTGCCAGCAGCCCACAGGGGGCTACTGAAGCTTTCTTT. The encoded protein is CASSPQGATEAFF. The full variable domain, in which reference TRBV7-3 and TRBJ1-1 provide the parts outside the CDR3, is GAGVSQTPSNKVTEKGKYVELRCDPISGHTALYWYRQSLGQGPEFLIYFQGTGAADDSGLPNDRFFAVRPEGSVSTLKIQRTERGDSAVYLCASSPQGATEAFFGQGTRLTVV.

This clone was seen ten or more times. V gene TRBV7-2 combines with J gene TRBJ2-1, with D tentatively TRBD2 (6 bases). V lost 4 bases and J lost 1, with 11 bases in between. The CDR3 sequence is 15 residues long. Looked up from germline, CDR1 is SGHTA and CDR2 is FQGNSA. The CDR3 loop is CASSSTGGSYNEQFF. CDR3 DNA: TGTGCCAGCAGCTCCACCGGAGGGTCCTACAATGAGCAGTTCTTC. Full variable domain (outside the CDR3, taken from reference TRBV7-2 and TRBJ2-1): GAGVSQSPSNKVTEKGKDVELRCDPISGHTALYWYRQSLGQGLEFLIYFQGNSAPDKSGLPSDRFSAERTGGSVSTLTIQRTQQEDSAVYLCASSSTGGSYNEQFFGPGTRLTVL.

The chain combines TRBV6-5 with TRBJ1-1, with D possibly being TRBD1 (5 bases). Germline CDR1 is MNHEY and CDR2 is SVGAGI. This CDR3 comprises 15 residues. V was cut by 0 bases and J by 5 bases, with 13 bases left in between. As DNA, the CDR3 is TGTGCCAGCAGTTACTCGGCAGGGCAAGGGACTGAAGCTTTCTTT. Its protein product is CASSYSAGQGTEAFF.

The CDR3 region has the DNA TGTGCCAGTAGTGGGGGGAGGGTCGGCAATCAGCCCCAGCATTTT. Translating it yields CASSGGRVGNQPQHF. The chain links TRBV19 to TRBJ1-5; TRBD1 is a possible D gene (5 bases). The CDR3 runs 15 residues. Trimming pared 5 bases from V and 2 bases from J, leaving 13 bases between. Germline V CDR1 and CDR2: LNHDA, SQIVND (reference sequence).

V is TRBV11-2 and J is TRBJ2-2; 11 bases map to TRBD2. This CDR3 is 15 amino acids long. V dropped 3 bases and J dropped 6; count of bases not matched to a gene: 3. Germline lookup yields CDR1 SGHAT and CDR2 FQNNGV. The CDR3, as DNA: TGTGCCAGCAGCTTTATGGGACTAGCGGCCGGGGAGCTGTTTTTT. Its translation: CASSFMGLAAGELFF.

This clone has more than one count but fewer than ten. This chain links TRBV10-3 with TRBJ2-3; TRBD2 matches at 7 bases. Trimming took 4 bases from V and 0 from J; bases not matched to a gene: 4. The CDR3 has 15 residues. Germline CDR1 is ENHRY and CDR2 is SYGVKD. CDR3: CAISGREASTDTQYF. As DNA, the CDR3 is TGTGCCATCAGTGGTCGGGAGGCGAGCACAGATACGCAGTATTTT.

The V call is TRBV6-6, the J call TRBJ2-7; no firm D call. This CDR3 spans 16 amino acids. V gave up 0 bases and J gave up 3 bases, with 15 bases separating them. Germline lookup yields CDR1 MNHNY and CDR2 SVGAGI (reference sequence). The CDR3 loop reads CASSYSGVSTFYEQYF. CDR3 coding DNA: TGTGCCAGCAGTTACTCTGGGGTCTCCACCTTCTACGAGCAGTACTTC.

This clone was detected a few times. The CDR3 sequence is CASSLRAGYSYEQYF. The CDR3 coding sequence is TGTGCCAGCAGTTTAAGAGCGGGGTACTCCTACGAGCAGTACTTC. The chain couples TRBV27 to TRBJ2-7, with 7 bases that match TRBD2. This CDR3 contains 15 residues. Trimming took 2 bases from V and 0 from J; bases not matched to a gene: 4. CDR1 is MNHEY and CDR2 is SMNVEV in the germline V gene (reference sequence).

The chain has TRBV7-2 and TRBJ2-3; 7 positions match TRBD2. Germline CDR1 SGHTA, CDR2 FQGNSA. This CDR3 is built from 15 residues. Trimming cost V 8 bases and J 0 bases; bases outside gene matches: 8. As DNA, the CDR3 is TGTGCCAGCGTCTCGGGAGGCTATAGCACAGATACGCAGTATTTT. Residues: CASVSGGYSTDTQYF.

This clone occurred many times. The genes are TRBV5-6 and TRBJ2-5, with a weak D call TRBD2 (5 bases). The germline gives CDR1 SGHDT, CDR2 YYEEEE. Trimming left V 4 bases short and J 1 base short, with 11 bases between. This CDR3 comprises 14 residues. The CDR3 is CASSPLRAQETQYF. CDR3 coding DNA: TGTGCCAGCAGCCCACTGCGGGCCCAAGAGACCCAGTACTTC.

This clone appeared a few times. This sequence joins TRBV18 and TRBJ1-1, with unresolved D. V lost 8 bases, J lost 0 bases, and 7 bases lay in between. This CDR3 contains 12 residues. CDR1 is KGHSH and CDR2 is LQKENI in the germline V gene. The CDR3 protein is CASQRMNTEAFF. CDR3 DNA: TGTGCCAGCCAACGTATGAACACTGAAGCTTTCTTT.

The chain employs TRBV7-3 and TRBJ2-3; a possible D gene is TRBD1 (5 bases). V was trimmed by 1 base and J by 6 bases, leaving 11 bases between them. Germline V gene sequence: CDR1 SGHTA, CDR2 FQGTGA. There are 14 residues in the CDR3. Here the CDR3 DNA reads TGTGCCAGCAGCTTAAGGGGCAGGGATGATACGCAGTATTTT. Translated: CASSLRGRDDTQYF.

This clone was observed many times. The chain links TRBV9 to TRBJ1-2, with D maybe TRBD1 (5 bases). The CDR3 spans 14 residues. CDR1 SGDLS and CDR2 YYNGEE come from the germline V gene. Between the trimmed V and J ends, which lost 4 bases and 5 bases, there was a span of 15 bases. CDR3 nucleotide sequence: TGTGCCAGCAGCTCAGGGCGGGGAAAGTATGGCTACACCTTC. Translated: CASSSGRGKYGYTF.